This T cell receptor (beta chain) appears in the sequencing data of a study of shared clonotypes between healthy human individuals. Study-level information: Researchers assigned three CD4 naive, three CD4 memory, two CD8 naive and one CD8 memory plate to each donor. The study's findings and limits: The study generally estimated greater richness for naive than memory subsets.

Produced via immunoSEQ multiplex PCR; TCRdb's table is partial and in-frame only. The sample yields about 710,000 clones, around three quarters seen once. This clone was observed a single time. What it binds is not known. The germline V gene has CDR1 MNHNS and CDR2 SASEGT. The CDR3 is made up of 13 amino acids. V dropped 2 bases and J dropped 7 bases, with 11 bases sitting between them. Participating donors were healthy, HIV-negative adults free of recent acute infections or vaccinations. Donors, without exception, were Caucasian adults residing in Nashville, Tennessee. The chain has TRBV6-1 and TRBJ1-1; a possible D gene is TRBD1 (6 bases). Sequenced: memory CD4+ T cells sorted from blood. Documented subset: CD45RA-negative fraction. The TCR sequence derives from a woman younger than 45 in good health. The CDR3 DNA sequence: TGTGCCAGCAGTGAATTTACAGGGAGTGAAGCTTTCTTT. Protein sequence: CASSEFTGSEAFF.